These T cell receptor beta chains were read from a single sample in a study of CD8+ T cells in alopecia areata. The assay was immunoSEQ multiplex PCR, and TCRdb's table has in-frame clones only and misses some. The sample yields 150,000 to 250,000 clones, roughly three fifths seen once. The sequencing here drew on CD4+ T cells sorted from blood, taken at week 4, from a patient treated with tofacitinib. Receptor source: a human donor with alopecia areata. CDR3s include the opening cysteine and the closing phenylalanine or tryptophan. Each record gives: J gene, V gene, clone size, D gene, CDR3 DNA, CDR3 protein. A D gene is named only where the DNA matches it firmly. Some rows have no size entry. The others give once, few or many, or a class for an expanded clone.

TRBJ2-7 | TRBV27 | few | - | TGTGCCAGCAGCACACCGGGACACCTCTACGAGCAGTACTTC | CASSTPGHLYEQYF
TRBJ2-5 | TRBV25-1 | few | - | TGTGCCAGCGAAACAGGATTGGAGACCCAGTACTTC | CASETGLETQYF
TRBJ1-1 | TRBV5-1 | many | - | TGCGCCAGCAGCACGGAGGGGGGACTGAACACTGAAGCTTTCTTT | CASSTEGGLNTEAFF
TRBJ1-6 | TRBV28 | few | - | TGTGCCAGCAGTTTTTCTCTGCGTTCACCCCTCCACTTT | CASSFSLRSPLHF
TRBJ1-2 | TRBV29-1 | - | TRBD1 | TGCAGCGTTGATCCATCCTACAGGGGATCTAACTATGGCTACACCTTC | CSVDPSYRGSNYGYTF
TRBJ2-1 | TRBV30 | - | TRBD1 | TGTGCCTGGAGTGTGGCGACAGGGTCATACAATGAGCAGTTCTTC | CAWSVATGSYNEQFF
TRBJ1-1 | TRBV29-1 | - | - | TGCAGCTGTCACAGGGAAATGAACACTGAAGCTTTCTTT | CSCHREMNTEAFF
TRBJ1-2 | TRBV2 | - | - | TGTGCCAGCACAGGCGTCTTTCACTATGGCTACACCTTC | CASTGVFHYGYTF
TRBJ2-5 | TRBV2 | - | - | TGTGCCAGCAGTGAAAGGGTAGGGGGAGAGACCCAGTACTTC | CASSERVGGETQYF
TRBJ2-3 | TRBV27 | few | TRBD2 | TGTGCCAGCACCGCGGGGGGCTGGGATACGCAGTATTTT | CASTAGGWDTQYF
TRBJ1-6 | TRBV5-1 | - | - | TGCGCGCCAGCAGCTTACGCCCCGGGACCAGGGAGTTCACCCCTCCACTTT | CAPAAYAPGPGSSPLHF
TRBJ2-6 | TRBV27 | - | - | TGTGCCAGCAGTTTCCCAGGGGCGCCCGGGGCCAACGTCCTGACTTTC | CASSFPGAPGANVLTF
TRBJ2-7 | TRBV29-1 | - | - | TGCAGCGTTGGGCACGAGCAGTACTTC | CSVGHEQYF
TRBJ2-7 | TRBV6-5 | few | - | TGTGCCAGCAGGCAGGGCTACGAGCAGTACTTC | CASRQGYEQYF
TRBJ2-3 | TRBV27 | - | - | TGTGCCAGCAGTTTGAGGGGCCAGAGCACAGATACGCAGTATTTT | CASSLRGQSTDTQYF
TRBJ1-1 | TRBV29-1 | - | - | TGCAGCGTTGAAGATCTTCGCCCGAACCCCAGACCGGCCGGACACGGGTTTAGGCAAGCTTTCTTT | CSVEDLRPNPRPAGHGFRQAFF
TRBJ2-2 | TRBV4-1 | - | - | TGCGCCAGCAGCCAAGACCGGGGGGCGCTGTTTTTT | CASSQDRGALFF
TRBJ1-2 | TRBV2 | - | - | TGTGCCAACACCCCGGGGGAGTACGACTATGGCTACACCTTC | CANTPGEYDYGYTF
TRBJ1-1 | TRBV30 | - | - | TGTGCCTGGAGTACGGGTGTGGCGAGTGAAGCTTTCTTT | CAWSTGVASEAFF
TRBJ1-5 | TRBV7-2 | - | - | TGTGCCAGCAGCACACAGGGAGCTCAGCCCCAGCATTTT | CASSTQGAQPQHF
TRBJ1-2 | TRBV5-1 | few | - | TGCGCCAGCAGCTTGGGCCAGTATGGCTACACCTTC | CASSLGQYGYTF
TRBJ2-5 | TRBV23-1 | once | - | TGCGCCAGCAGCCCAAAAGGAGCAAAGCGCGCCGGGACACCGAGGGAGACCCAGTACTTC | CASSPKGAKRAGTPRETQYF
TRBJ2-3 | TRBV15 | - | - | TGTGCCACCAGCAGAGATCCCCTAGATACGCAGTATTTT | CATSRDPLDTQYF
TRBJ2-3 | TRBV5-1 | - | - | TGCGCCAGCAGCTTGAGGCGAGGAGATACGCAGTATTTT | CASSLRRGDTQYF
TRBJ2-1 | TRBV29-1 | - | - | TGCAGCGTTTCACGGGCAAGCTCCTACAATGAGCAGTTCTTC | CSVSRASSYNEQFF
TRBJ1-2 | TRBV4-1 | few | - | TGCGCCAGCAGCCAAGGGACTGGGAACTATGGCTACACCTTC | CASSQGTGNYGYTF
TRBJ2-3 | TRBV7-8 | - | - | TGTGCCAGCAGCTTAGCGGCCCGTACTAGCACAGATACGCAGTATTTT | CASSLAARTSTDTQYF
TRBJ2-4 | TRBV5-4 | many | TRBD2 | TGTGCCAGCAGCCTAGCGGGGGCAGCCAAAAACATTCAGTACTTC | CASSLAGAAKNIQYF
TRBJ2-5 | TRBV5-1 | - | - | TGCGCCAGCAGCTTGTTGGCAGAAGAGACCCAGTACTTC | CASSLLAEETQYF
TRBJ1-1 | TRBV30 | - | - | TGTGCCTGGAGTGATCAGGGTGGCACTGAAGCTTTCTTT | CAWSDQGGTEAFF
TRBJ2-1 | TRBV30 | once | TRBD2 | TGTGCCTGGAGGGCACTAGCGGGGGTAGAGCAGTTCTTC | CAWRALAGVEQFF
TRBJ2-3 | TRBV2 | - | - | TGTGCCAGCAGTGCTTTGGGGGACGCAGATACGCAGTATTTT | CASSALGDADTQYF
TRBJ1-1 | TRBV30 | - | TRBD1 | TGTGCCTGGAGCCCGACAGGGAGTTATGCTTTCTTT | CAWSPTGSYAFF
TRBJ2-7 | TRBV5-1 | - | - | TGCGCCAGCGGCAACCAGCCCTACGAGCAGTACTTC | CASGNQPYEQYF